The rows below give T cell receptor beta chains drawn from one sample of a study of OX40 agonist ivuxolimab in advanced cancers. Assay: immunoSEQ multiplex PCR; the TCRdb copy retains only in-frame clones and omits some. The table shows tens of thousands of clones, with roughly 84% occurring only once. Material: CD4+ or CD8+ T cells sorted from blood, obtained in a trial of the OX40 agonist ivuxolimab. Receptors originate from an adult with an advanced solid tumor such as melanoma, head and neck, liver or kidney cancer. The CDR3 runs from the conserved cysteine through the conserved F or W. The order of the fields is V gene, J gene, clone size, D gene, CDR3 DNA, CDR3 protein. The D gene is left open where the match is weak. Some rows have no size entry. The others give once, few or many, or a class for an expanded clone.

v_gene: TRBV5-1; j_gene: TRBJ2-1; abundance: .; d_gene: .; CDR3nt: TGCGCCAGCAGCAGGACGCCCGGGACACCTAGTTACAATGAGCAGTTCTTC; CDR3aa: CASSRTPGTPSYNEQFF
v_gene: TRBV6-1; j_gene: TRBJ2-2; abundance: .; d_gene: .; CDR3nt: TGTGCCAGCAGTGCAATGGACACCGGGGAGCTGTTTTTT; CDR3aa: CASSAMDTGELFF
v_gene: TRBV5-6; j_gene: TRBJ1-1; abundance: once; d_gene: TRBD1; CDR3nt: TGTGCCAGCAGGACAGGGCCCTCCACTGAAGCTTTCTTT; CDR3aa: CASRTGPSTEAFF
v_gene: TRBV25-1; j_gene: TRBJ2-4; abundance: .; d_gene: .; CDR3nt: TGTGCCAGCAGTGAAGGGGGGCAGGGGAGGAACATTCAGTACTTC; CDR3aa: CASSEGGQGRNIQYF
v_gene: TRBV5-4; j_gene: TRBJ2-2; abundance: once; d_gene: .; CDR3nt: TGTGCCAGCAGCTTGGTTCGTTGGGGTAGCAGGAACACCGGGGAGCTGTTTTTT; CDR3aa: CASSLVRWGSRNTGELFF
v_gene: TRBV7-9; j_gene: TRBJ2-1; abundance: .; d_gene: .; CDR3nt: TGTGCCAGCAGCCGGACGGACAATGAGCAGTTCTTC; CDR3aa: CASSRTDNEQFF
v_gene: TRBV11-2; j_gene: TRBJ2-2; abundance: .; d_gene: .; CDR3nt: TGTGCCAGCAGCTTAGGACTCGCCGGGGAGCTGTTTTTT; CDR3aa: CASSLGLAGELFF
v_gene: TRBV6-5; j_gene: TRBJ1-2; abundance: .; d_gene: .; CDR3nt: TGTGCCAGCAGGAAGCGTGGAGGGGAGGGGGGCTACACCTTC; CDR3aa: CASRKRGGEGGYTF
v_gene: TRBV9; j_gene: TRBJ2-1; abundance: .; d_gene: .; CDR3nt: TGTGCCAGCAGCGATAGGACAAGCTCCTACAATGAGCAGTTCTTC; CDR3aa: CASSDRTSSYNEQFF
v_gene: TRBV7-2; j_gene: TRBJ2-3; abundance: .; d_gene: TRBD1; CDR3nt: TGTGCCAGCAGCCCCCGACAGGGCCTAAGAAATACGCAGTATTTT; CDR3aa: CASSPRQGLRNTQYF
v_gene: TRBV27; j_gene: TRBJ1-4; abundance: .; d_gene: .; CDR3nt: TGTGCCAGCAGTAATTATATGGGAAATGGAAAACTGTTTTTT; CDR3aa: CASSNYMGNGKLFF